A selection of T cell receptor beta chains follows, all from one sample in a study of cytomegalovirus exposure and HLA in healthy donors. Only in-frame clones appear in the TCRdb table, and some are missing; sequencing was by immunoSEQ multiplex PCR. The sample lists roughly 130,000 clones; approximately 84% were seen once. Material for sequencing was PBMCs. The receptors originated from a boy between 2 and 10 years old in good health and CMV-seronegative. CDR3s include the opening cysteine and the closing phenylalanine or tryptophan. A D gene is named only where the DNA matches it firmly. Part of the rows lack a size; the others show once, few, many or a class for expanded clones.

TRBV6-5	TRBJ2-6	NA	NA	TGTGCCAGCAGTTACGGAGGGGACGGGGCCAACGTCCTGACTTTC	CASSYGGDGANVLTF
TRBV5-4	TRBJ2-5	NA	NA	TGTGCCAGCAGCCGCCGGGACAACCAAGAGACCCAGTACTTC	CASSRRDNQETQYF
TRBV10-3	TRBJ1-2	TRBD1	few	TGTGCCATCAGTGAGTCACCGGACAGGGCTGGTGGCTACACCTTC	CAISESPDRAGGYTF
TRBV11-2	TRBJ1-5	TRBD1	NA	TGTGCCAGCAGCGAGGGACAGGGCAGCAATCAGCCCCAGCATTTT	CASSEGQGSNQPQHF
TRBV4-3	TRBJ2-4	NA	NA	TGCGCCAGCAGCCAAGACCAAGGCAGAGCGAACATTCAGTACTTC	CASSQDQGRANIQYF
TRBV4-3	TRBJ1-1	TRBD1	NA	TGCGCCAGCAGCCAAGGGAGGGACAGGGAAGCTGAAGCTTTCTTT	CASSQGRDREAEAFF
TRBV10-1	TRBJ2-5	TRBD2	NA	TGCGCCAGCAGTTCTCCGGGACTAGCGGGGCAAGAGACCCAGTACTTC	CASSSPGLAGQETQYF
TRBV9	TRBJ2-3	NA	few	TGTGCCAGCAGCGCCGGGACACGAACAGATACGCAGTATTTT	CASSAGTRTDTQYF
TRBV6-5	TRBJ1-4	NA	NA	TGTGCCAGCTCCGATCGGACTGCCGGTAATGAAAAACTGTTTTTT	CASSDRTAGNEKLFF
TRBV4-3	TRBJ1-2	TRBD1	NA	TGCGCCAGCAGCCAACAGGGGGATCCGCTCTATGGCTACACCTTC	CASSQQGDPLYGYTF
TRBV6-6	TRBJ2-1	NA	NA	TGTGCCAGCAGATCCCTACAAGCGGATGAGCAGTTCTTC	CASRSLQADEQFF
TRBV6-5	TRBJ2-3	NA	NA	TGTGCCAGCAGTTCAGGATTTAACACAGATACGCAGTATTTT	CASSSGFNTDTQYF
TRBV2	TRBJ1-2	NA	NA	TGTGCCAGCAGTGATCCTGACAGTTCCTTTCGCGGCTACACCTTC	CASSDPDSSFRGYTF
TRBV18	TRBJ1-1	NA	NA	TGTGCCAGCTCACCAGGCGCAGGGATAACTGAAGCTTTCTTT	CASSPGAGITEAFF
TRBV6-4	TRBJ2-1	TRBD2	NA	TGTGCCAGCAGTGACACACCGGGAGGCTACAATGAGCAGTTCTTC	CASSDTPGGYNEQFF
TRBV27	TRBJ1-2	TRBD1	once	TGTGCCAGCAGTTTATGGACAGGGAAATATGGCTACACCTTC	CASSLWTGKYGYTF
TRBV28	TRBJ2-3	TRBD2	NA	TGTGCCAGCAGTCCGCGTCGGGAGGAGAAAGATACGCAGTATTTT	CASSPRREEKDTQYF
TRBV7-2	TRBJ2-1	NA	NA	TGTGCCAGCAGCCTAGCCGGACTGGCGTATGAGCAGTTCTTC	CASSLAGLAYEQFF
TRBV5-1	TRBJ1-1	TRBD1	NA	TGCGCCAGCAGCTCCCGGACAGGGAACACTGAAGCTTTCTTT	CASSSRTGNTEAFF
TRBV30	TRBJ1-1	NA	NA	TGTGCCTGGAGTATCGTGAACACTGAAGCTTTCTTT	CAWSIVNTEAFF
TRBV11-2	TRBJ1-5	NA	NA	TGTGCCAGCAGTTCCACTCGGGGACATTTTCCGCCCCAGCATTTT	CASSSTRGHFPPQHF
TRBV27	TRBJ1-2	TRBD1	NA	TGTGCCAGCAGAGAAACAGGGGACTATGGCTACACCTTC	CASRETGDYGYTF
TRBV9	TRBJ1-5	TRBD1	NA	TGTGCCAGCAGCCCAGGGGGATCAGGAAATAATCAGCCCCAGCATTTT	CASSPGGSGNNQPQHF
TRBV5-1	TRBJ2-7	TRBD1	NA	TGCGCCAGCAGCTTTAATACAGGGGAATTCATCTACGAGCAGTACTTC	CASSFNTGEFIYEQYF
TRBV18	TRBJ2-7	NA	NA	TGCGCCAGCTCGCGGGACTCCTCCTACGAGCAGTACTTC	CASSRDSSYEQYF
TRBV29-1	TRBJ2-1	NA	NA	TGCAGCGGGGGCCCCAACAATGAGCAGTTCTTC	CSGGPNNEQFF
TRBV5-6	TRBJ1-1	TRBD1	NA	TGTGCCAGCAGCTTCACAGGGGGCCTGAACACTGAAGCTTTCTTT	CASSFTGGLNTEAFF
TRBV7-2	TRBJ2-1	TRBD1	NA	TGTGCCAGCAGCTCTCCCCACGGGACAGTCTACAATGGGCAGTTCTTC	CASSSPHGTVYNGQFF
TRBV19	TRBJ2-1	TRBD2	NA	TGTGCCAGTATCCCACGGGGGAGGGCGAGCAATGAGCAGTTCTTC	CASIPRGRASNEQFF
TRBV18	TRBJ2-7	NA	NA	TGTGCCAGCTCACTCGCGGGCTCTTCCTACGAGCAGTACTTC	CASSLAGSSYEQYF
TRBV25-1	TRBJ1-1	TRBD1	NA	TGTGCCAGCACCCAACAGGGGATGAACACTGAGGCTTTCTTT	CASTQQGMNTEAFF
TRBV19	TRBJ1-5	NA	once	TGTGCCAGTAGTGATCAAGGGGGCAATCAGCCCCAGCATTTT	CASSDQGGNQPQHF
TRBV4-1	TRBJ2-1	NA	NA	TGCGCCAGCAGCCAAACCCAGGCGAGCTCCTACAATGAGCAGTTCTTC	CASSQTQASSYNEQFF
TRBV19	TRBJ1-2	NA	NA	TGTGCCAGTAGTGGCGGGACCTTCTATGGCTACACCTTC	CASSGGTFYGYTF
TRBV27	TRBJ1-2	NA	NA	TGTGCCAGCAGGTGGTCGAAGGGGCCCTACTATGGCTACACCTTC	CASRWSKGPYYGYTF
TRBV6-5	TRBJ1-2	NA	few	TGTGCCAGCAGTCCACGAGCGGGGGGGTGGGATGGCTACACCTTC	CASSPRAGGWDGYTF
TRBV6-1	TRBJ1-1	NA	NA	TGTGCCAGCAGTGAAGCAATGGGGCGCGACACTGAAGCTTTCTTT	CASSEAMGRDTEAFF
TRBV7-9	TRBJ2-6	NA	NA	TGTGCCAGCAGCTTCCCCCAGGGAACTGGGGCCAACGTCCTGACTTTC	CASSFPQGTGANVLTF
TRBV7-9	TRBJ2-2	TRBD2	NA	TGTGCCAGCAGCCCGACTAGCTGGGAGGCGACCGGGGAGCTGTTTTTT	CASSPTSWEATGELFF
TRBV18	TRBJ2-7	NA	NA	TGTGCCAGCTCTCAAGCTCCAAAGTCTAACGAGCAGTACTTC	CASSQAPKSNEQYF
TRBV19	TRBJ1-1	TRBD1	NA	TGTGCCAGTAGTTTCAAACAGGGGAGCACTGAAGCTTTCTTT	CASSFKQGSTEAFF
TRBV21-1	TRBJ1-5	NA	NA	TGTGCCAGCAGCGAAACGGGGGACAGGGTGATTGAGCCCCAGCATTTT	CASSETGDRVIEPQHF
TRBV9	TRBJ2-2	TRBD1	NA	TGTGCCAGCAGCGTTACTTCAGGGGGCTGGGTCACCGGGGAGCTGTTTTTT	CASSVTSGGWVTGELFF
TRBV6-1	TRBJ2-1	TRBD2	NA	TGTGCCAGCAGGTTACGGGAGGGCGGTAATGAGCAGTTCTTC	CASRLREGGNEQFF